Listed here are 27 T cell receptor beta chains from one sample, sequenced in a study of T cell repertoires in cytomegalovirus infection. From the reads, TCRdb called clonotypes with MiXCR, one entry per CDR3 protein. This sample has approximately 500,000 distinct CDR3 sequences; around 27% occur once, and the top ten carry 13%. The sequenced sample was PBMCs. The receptors were gathered from a human donor in good health (CMV status not recorded). Some clones in this sample may be carry-over from other donors' samples.

This clonotype came up many times. The V and J genes are TRBV12-3 or TRBV12-4 and TRBJ1-3, with a weak D call TRBD1 (6 bases). V lost 3 bases, J lost 3 bases, and 21 bases lay in between. This CDR3 is built from 18 residues. The CDR3 is CASSFPPGHLRFGNTIYF. DNA for the CDR3: TGTGCCAGCAGTTTTCCCCCGGGACACCTGAGATTTGGAAACACCATATATTTT.

This clonotype turned up a few times. This chain uses TRBV10-3 with TRBJ2-7; 14 nucleotides match TRBD2. Germline values: CDR1 ENHRY, CDR2 SYGVKD. The CDR3 sequence is 17 residues long. Trimming took 0 bases from V and 2 from J; bases not matched to a gene: 3. CDR3 residues: CAISESPGLAGAYEQYV. The DNA for the CDR3 is TGTGCCATCAGTGAGTCCCCGGGACTAGCGGGAGCCTACGAGCAGTACGTC.

This clonotype was recorded a few times. The J gene is TRBJ2-1, the V gene TRBV7-3; 10 bases align to TRBD2. The length of the CDR3 is 15 residues. CDR1 and CDR2 from the germline V gene are SGHTA and FQGTGA. V was clipped by 5 bases and J by 9 bases; unmatched bases: 10. The CDR3 region has the DNA TGTGCCAGCAGCCCCCAGAGCGGGAGGGCTCGTGAGCAGTTCTTC. As protein: CASSPQSGRAREQFF.

This sequence joins TRBV12-3 or TRBV12-4 and TRBJ2-1; D gene unclear. The V gene lost 5 bases and the J gene lost 13 bases, with 15 bases spanning the gap. The length of the CDR3 is 12 residues. The CDR3 sequence: CASSPRTFPQFF. The CDR3 bases are TGTGCCAGCAGTCCCCGGACGTTCCCCCAGTTCTTC.

This clonotype was observed a single time. The junction differs from germline at one of its ends, possibly a read error. The genes are TRBV3-1 and TRBJ1-1; tentative D call: TRBD1 (5 bases). The V gene's germline CDR1 is LGHDT and CDR2 YNNKEL (reference sequence). The CDR3 has 14 amino acids. Written as DNA, the CDR3 is TGTGCCAGCAGCCAAGATGGGGGTAACACTGGAGCTTTCTTT. Translated, it gives CASSQDGGNTGAFF.

This clonotype was detected many times. This chain links TRBV7-9 with TRBJ2-7; 10 positions agree with TRBD2. The CDR3 consists of 15 residues. Trimming cost V 5 bases and J 1 base; bases outside gene matches: 5. Germline assignment: CDR1 SEHNR and CDR2 FQNEAQ (reference sequence). For the CDR3, the DNA is TGTGCCAGCAGCCAACGGACTAGCGGATCCTACGAGCAGTACTTC. It specifies CASSQRTSGSYEQYF.

The chain employs TRBV15 and TRBJ1-2; D is unclear. CDR3 size: 15 residues. V was shortened by 1 base and J by 4 bases, with 13 bases between the two germline ends. The V gene's germline CDR1 is LNHNV and CDR2 YYDKDF (reference sequence). In DNA form, the CDR3 reads TGTGCCACCAGCAGAGGAGGCAGCGCTACCTATGGCTACACCTTC. It translates to CATSRGGSATYGYTF.

The sample holds a few counts of this clonotype. This chain connects TRBV7-2 to TRBJ2-5, with TRBD2 matching 11 bases. Trimming removed 6 bases from V and 6 bases from J; junction bases left unmatched: 9. The CDR3 consists of 15 residues. Germline V lookup: CDR1 SGHTA, CDR2 FQGNSA. CDR3 residues: CASSSTSGVRQTQYF. The CDR3 DNA reads TGTGCCAGCAGTTCGACTAGCGGGGTTCGTCAGACCCAGTACTTC.

There are a few counts of this clonotype. The rearrangement links TRBV7-9 to TRBJ2-1; D ambiguous. There are 11 residues in the CDR3. The V and J ends lost 7 bases and 2 bases respectively, with 3 bases between them. Germline V gives CDR1 SEHNR, CDR2 FQNEAQ (reference sequence). CDR3 bases: TGTGCCAGCACCACCTACAATGAGCAGTTCTTC. Its translation is CASTTYNEQFF.

The chain employs TRBV5-7 and TRBJ2-7, with D unclear. TRBV5-7 is designated an ORF whose function remains uncertain. Trimming left V 0 bases short and J 3 bases short, with 10 bases between. The CDR3 covers 14 residues. The CDR3 DNA follows: TGTGCCAGCAGCTTGGAGACTCCGCTCTACGAGCAGTACGTC. Translating it yields CASSLETPLYEQYV.

This clonotype is a singleton in its sample. The gene calls are TRBV2 and TRBJ1-1; 7 bases are shared with TRBD1. This CDR3 spans 16 amino acids. Trimming cost V 3 bases and J 5 bases; bases outside gene matches: 12. In germline, CDR1 is SNHLY, CDR2 FYNNEI. CDR3 sequence (DNA): TGTGCCAGCAGTGATTCGGGACAGACCTCGGGTACTGAAGCTTTCTTT. It specifies CASSDSGQTSGTEAFF.

This clonotype was found a few times. V gene TRBV12-3 or TRBV12-4 combines with J gene TRBJ1-3; a possible D gene is TRBD1 (6 bases). V lost 6 bases and J lost 2, with 11 bases in between. The CDR3 spans 14 residues. CDR3 amino acids: CASRWTETGNTIYF. The CDR3 region has the DNA TGTGCCAGCAGATGGACAGAAACTGGAAACACCATATATTTT.

The genes are TRBV20-1 and TRBJ2-1, with 8 bases that match TRBD2. The CDR3 runs 14 residues. Germline V gives CDR1 DFQATT, CDR2 SNEGSKA (reference sequence). V was clipped by 4 bases and J by 3 bases; unmatched bases: 5. The CDR3 spells CSATSGGLYNEQFF. The CDR3 bases are TGCAGTGCTACCTCGGGAGGGCTCTACAATGAGCAGTTCTTC.

This rearrangement joins TRBV7-2 to TRBJ2-1; TRBD2 aligns across 14 bases. CDR1 SGHTA and CDR2 FQGNSA come from the germline V gene. Germline trimming cut 5 bases from V and 10 bases from J; bases unmatched to any gene: 16. CDR3 size: 18 residues. DNA for the CDR3: TGTGCCAGCAGCCTAGGGACAGGAGGACTAGCGGGAGGTGGCGAGCAGTTCTTC. It translates to CASSLGTGGLAGGGEQFF.

The chain couples TRBV29-1 to TRBJ2-5; 11 bases line up with TRBD2. Per germline, CDR1 SQVTM and CDR2 ANQGSEA. This CDR3 contains 14 residues. V lost 4 bases, J lost 9 bases, and 10 bases stayed unmatched. CDR3 in amino acids: CSVATSGDAEAQYF. CDR3 nucleotides: TGCAGCGTTGCGACTAGCGGGGATGCAGAAGCCCAGTACTTC.

This clonotype came up many times. V gene TRBV7-2 combines with J gene TRBJ1-6; 9 bases line up with TRBD1. The CDR3 runs 14 residues. V lost 3 bases, J lost 10 bases, and 4 bases stayed unmatched. Looked up from germline, CDR1 is SGHTA and CDR2 is FQGNSA. CDR3 bases: TGTGCCAGCAGCTTCGCGGACAGGGGCTCACCCCTCCACTTT. This translates into CASSFADRGSPLHF.

This clonotype was observed many times. The chain recombines TRBV11-2 with TRBJ2-7; 10 bases are shared with TRBD2. The junction had 11 bases not matched to a gene; V was cut back by 2 bases and J by 7 bases. The CDR3 runs 16 residues. Germline V lookup: CDR1 SGHAT, CDR2 FQNNGV. The CDR3 loop reads CASSLMASGRLGEQYV. In nucleotides, the CDR3 is TGTGCCAGCAGCTTAATGGCTAGCGGGAGATTAGGAGAGCAGTACGTC.

This clonotype was recorded at least ten times. This sequence joins TRBV7-9 and TRBJ2-1; a possible D gene is TRBD1 (6 bases). V dropped 5 bases and J dropped 9 bases, with 17 bases sitting between them. The germline V gene has CDR1 SEHNR and CDR2 FQNEAQ (reference sequence). The CDR3 spans 14 residues. The DNA for the CDR3 is TGTGCCAGCAGCCCCCTCCAGGGGCGCGGTGAGCAGTTCTTC. This gives the protein CASSPLQGRGEQFF. The full variable domain, rest sourced from reference TRBV7-9 and TRBJ2-1, is DTGVSQNPRHKITKRGQNVTFRCDPISEHNRLYWYRQTLGQGPEFLTYFQNEAQLEKSRLLSDRFSAERPKGSFSTLEIQRTEQGDSAMYLCASSPLQGRGEQFFGPGTRLTVL.

This clonotype has only a few counts. The V and J genes are TRBV6-2 or TRBV6-3 and TRBJ2-1; TRBD2 aligns across 9 bases. Per the germline V gene, CDR1 is MNHEY and CDR2 is SVGEGT. Germline trimming cut 2 bases from V and 7 bases from J; bases unmatched to any gene: 6. The CDR3 sequence is 15 residues long. The CDR3 loop is CASSYAAAGGNEQFF. The CDR3, as DNA: TGTGCCAGCAGTTACGCGGCAGCGGGAGGAAATGAGCAGTTCTTC.

This clonotype was counted many times. CDR3 bases: TGTGCCAGCAGTTCAGGGGGCTCCGAGCAGTACTTC. Amino acids: CASSSGGSEQYF. The gene calls are TRBV7-9 and TRBJ2-7, with 8 bases lining up with TRBD1. The V gene's germline CDR1 is SEHNR and CDR2 FQNEAQ (reference sequence). The junction had 4 bases not matched to a gene; V was cut back by 6 bases and J by 6 bases. The CDR3 loop spans 12 amino acids.

This clonotype was counted a few times. The rearrangement links TRBV6-6 to TRBJ2-6, with D possibly TRBD1 on 5 matching bases. The CDR3 contains 21 residues. Germline values: CDR1 MNHNY, CDR2 SVGAGI (reference sequence). Trimming removed 0 bases at V and 4 bases at J, with 25 bases between. This CDR3 is CASSYSGAPTGPKVGANVLTF. CDR3 nucleotides: TGTGCCAGCAGTTACTCTGGGGCCCCAACAGGTCCCAAAGTCGGGGCCAACGTCCTGACTTTC.

In its sample, this clonotype was seen a few times. This chain connects TRBV12-3 or TRBV12-4 to TRBJ2-5; no firm D call. This CDR3 spans 14 amino acids. Trimming shortened V by 6 bases and J by 0 bases, and 11 bases separated the two germline ends. The CDR3 nucleotides read TGTGCCAGCAGACCTACCCAGGACCAAGAGACCCAGTACTTC. The encoded protein is CASRPTQDQETQYF.

This clonotype was seen ten or more times. The V call is TRBV12-3 or TRBV12-4, the J call TRBJ1-2, with 7 bases identical to TRBD1. The CDR3 is 16 amino acids. Unmatched junction bases numbered 14, after V lost 6 bases and J lost 4 bases. In DNA form, the CDR3 reads TGTGCCAGCAGCGCGATCCGGGACAGAAGCGTCTATGGCTACACCTTC. Its translation: CASSAIRDRSVYGYTF.

This sequence joins TRBV6-8 and TRBJ2-5, with D perhaps being TRBD1 or TRBD2 (6 bases each). The CDR3 has 17 amino acids. With 2 bases removed from V and 5 bases from J, the gap between germline ends came to 21 bases. From germline, CDR1 is MNHGY and CDR2 SAAAGT. CDR3 sequence reads: CASSYPTTGGRAETQYF. The CDR3 nucleotides read TGTGCCAGCAGTTACCCTACAACTGGGGGGCGCGCGGAGACCCAGTACTTC.

The chain carries TRBV5-1 and TRBJ1-4, with 9 bases aligning to TRBD1. Germline V CDR1 and CDR2: SGHRS, YFSETQ. The CDR3 sequence is 15 residues long. V was clipped by 0 bases and J by 7 bases; unmatched bases: 4. CDR3 DNA sequence: TGCGCCAGCAGCTTGGATAACAGGGGGCGTGAAAAACTGTTTTTT. This encodes CASSLDNRGREKLFF. Combining the CDR3 with reference TRBV5-1 and TRBJ1-4 gives the whole variable domain KAGVTQTPRYLIKTRGQQVTLSCSPISGHRSVSWYQQTPGQGLQFLFEYFSETQRNKGNFPGRFSGRQFSNSRSEMNVSTLELGDSALYLCASSLDNRGREKLFFGSGTQLSVL.

This chain joins TRBV10-3 and TRBJ2-1; TRBD2 matches at 14 bases. The V segment lost 7 bases and the J segment 8 bases; nucleotides outside the gene matches: 10. This CDR3 spans 16 amino acids. The germline V gene has CDR1 ENHRY and CDR2 SYGVKD. CDR3 amino acids: CAINEPGLAGEHEQFF. CDR3 bases: TGTGCCATCAATGAACCGGGACTAGCGGGAGAGCATGAGCAGTTCTTC.

Many counts were recorded for this clonotype. The V and J genes are TRBV7-2 and TRBJ2-4; the match to TRBD1 covers 7 bases. The junction had 3 bases not matched to a gene; V was cut back by 4 bases and J by 12 bases. Germline values: CDR1 SGHTA, CDR2 FQGNSA. This CDR3 contains 11 residues. Here the CDR3 reads CASSSDRDQYF. The CDR3, as DNA: TGTGCCAGCAGCTCCGACAGGGATCAGTACTTC.